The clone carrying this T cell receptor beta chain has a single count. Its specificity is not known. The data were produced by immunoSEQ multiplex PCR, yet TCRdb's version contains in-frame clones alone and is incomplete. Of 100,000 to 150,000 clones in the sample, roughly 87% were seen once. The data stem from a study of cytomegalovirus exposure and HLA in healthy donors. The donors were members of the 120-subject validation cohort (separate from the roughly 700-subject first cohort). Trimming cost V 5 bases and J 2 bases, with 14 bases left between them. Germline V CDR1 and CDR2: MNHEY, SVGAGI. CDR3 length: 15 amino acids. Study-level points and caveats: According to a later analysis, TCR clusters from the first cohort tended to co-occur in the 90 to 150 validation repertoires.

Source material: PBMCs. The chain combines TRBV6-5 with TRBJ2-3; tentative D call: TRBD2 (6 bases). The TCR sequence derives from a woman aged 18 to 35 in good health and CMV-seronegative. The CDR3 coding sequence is TGTGCCAGCAGTCCCCTCCGGGGGTACACAGATACGCAGTATTTT. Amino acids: CASSPLRGYTDTQYF.